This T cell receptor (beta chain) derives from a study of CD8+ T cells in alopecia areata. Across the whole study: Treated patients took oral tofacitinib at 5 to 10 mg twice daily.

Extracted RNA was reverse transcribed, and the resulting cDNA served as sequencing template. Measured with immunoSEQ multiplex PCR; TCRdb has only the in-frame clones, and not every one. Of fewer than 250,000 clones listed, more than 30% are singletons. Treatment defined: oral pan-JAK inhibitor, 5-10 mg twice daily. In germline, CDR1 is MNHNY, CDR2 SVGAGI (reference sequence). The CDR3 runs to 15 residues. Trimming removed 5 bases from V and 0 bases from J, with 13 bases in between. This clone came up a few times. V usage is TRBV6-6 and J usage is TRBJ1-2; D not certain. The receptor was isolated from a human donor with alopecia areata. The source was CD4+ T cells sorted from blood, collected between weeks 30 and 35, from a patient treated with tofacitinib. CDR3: CASSPKGRANYGYTF. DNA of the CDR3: TGTGCCAGCAGTCCGAAAGGGAGAGCTAACTATGGCTACACCTTC.